Sequencing of this TCR beta chain was carried out in a study of technical replicates of blood from several donors. TCRdb keeps only in-frame clones here, not all; method: immunoSEQ multiplex PCR. The sample lists 55,000 to 75,000 clones; about nine tenths were seen once. Trimming shortened V by 0 bases and J by 11 bases, and 13 bases separated the two germline ends. Per germline, CDR1 MNHEY and CDR2 SMNVEV (reference sequence). There are 13 residues in the CDR3. The TCR sequence derives from a human donor in good health. Some clones in this sample may be carry-over from other donors' samples. The specimen was PBMCs. The gene calls are TRBV27 and TRBJ2-5, with D maybe TRBD2 (6 bases). The CDR3 coding sequence is TGTGCCAGCAGTTTATCGATGGGACGGGAGCAGTACTTC. It translates to CASSLSMGREQYF.